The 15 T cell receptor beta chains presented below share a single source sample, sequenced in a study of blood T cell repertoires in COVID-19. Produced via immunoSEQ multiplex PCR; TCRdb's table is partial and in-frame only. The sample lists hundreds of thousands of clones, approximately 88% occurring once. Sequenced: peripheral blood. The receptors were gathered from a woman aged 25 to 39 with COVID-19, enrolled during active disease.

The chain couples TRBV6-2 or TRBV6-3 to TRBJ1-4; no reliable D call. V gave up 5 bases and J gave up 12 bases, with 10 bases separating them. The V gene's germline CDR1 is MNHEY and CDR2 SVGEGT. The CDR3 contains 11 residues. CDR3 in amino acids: CASSTTAELFF. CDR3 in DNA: TGTGCCAGCAGTACTACAGCGGAACTGTTTTTT.

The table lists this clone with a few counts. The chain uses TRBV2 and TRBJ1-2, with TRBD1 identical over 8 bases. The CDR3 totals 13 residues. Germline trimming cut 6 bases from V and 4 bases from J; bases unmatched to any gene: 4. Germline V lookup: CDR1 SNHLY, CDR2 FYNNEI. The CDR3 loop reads CASRTGASYGYTF. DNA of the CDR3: TGTGCCAGCAGGACAGGGGCGAGCTATGGCTACACCTTC.

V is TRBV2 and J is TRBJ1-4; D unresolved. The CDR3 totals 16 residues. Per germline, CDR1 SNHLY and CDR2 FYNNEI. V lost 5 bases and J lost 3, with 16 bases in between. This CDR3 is CASSSSREIANEKLFF. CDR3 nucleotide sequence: TGTGCCAGCAGTTCAAGCCGGGAAATCGCTAATGAAAAACTGTTTTTT.

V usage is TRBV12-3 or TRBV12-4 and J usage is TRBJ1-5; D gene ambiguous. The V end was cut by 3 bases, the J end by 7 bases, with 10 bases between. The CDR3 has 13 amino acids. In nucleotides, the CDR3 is TGTGCCAGCAGTTTGCAGGTGTGGCAGCCCCAGCATTTT. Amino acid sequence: CASSLQVWQPQHF.

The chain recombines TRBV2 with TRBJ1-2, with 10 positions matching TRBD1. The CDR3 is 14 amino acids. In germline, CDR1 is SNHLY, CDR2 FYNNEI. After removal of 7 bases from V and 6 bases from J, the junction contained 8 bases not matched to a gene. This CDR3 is CASILGTGENGYTF. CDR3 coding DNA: TGTGCCAGCATACTCGGGACAGGGGAAAATGGCTACACCTTC.

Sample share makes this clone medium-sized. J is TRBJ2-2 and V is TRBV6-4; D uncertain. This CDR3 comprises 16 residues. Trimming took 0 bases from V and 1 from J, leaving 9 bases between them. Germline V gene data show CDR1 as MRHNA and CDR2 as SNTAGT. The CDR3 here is CASSDSPGRNTGELFF. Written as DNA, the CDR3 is TGTGCCAGCAGTGACTCACCAGGAAGGAACACCGGGGAGCTGTTTTTT.

The CDR3 reads CASSLASVKYEQYF. DNA of the CDR3: TGCGCCAGCAGCTTGGCCTCGGTCAAATACGAGCAGTACTTC. The chain carries TRBV5-1 and TRBJ2-7; D unresolved. Between the trimmed V and J ends, which lost 0 bases and 4 bases, there was a span of 11 bases. Germline values: CDR1 SGHRS, CDR2 YFSETQ. CDR3 length equals 14 residues.

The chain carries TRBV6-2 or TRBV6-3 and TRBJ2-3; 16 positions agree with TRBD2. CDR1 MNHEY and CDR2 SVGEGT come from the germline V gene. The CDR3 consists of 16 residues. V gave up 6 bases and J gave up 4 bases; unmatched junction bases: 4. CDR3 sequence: CASSRGLAGGADTQYF. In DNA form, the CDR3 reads TGTGCCAGCAGCCGGGGACTAGCGGGAGGGGCAGATACGCAGTATTTT.

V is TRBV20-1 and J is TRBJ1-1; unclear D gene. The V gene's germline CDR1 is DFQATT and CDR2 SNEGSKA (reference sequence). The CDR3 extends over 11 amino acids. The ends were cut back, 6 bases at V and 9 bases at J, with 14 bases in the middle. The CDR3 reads CSAYLSQKAFF. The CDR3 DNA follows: TGCAGTGCGTACCTTTCGCAGAAAGCTTTCTTT.

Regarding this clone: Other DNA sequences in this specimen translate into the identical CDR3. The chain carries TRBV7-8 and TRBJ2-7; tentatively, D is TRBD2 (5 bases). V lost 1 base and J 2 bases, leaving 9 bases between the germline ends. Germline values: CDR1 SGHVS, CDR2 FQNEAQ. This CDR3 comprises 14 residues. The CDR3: CASSLGSGTYEQYV. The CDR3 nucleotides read TGTGCCAGCAGCTTAGGGAGCGGAACCTACGAGCAGTACGTC.

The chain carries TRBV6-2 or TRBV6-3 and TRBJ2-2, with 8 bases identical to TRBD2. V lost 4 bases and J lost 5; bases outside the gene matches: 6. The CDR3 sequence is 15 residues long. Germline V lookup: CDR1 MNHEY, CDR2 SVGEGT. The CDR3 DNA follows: TGTGCCAGCAGTTCAAGCGGGAGAGGGACCGGGGAGCTGTTTTTT. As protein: CASSSSGRGTGELFF.

The CDR3 reads CASSYSRVGYGYTF. DNA for the CDR3: TGTGCCAGCAGTTACTCCAGGGTTGGCTATGGCTACACCTTC. The rearrangement joins TRBV6-5 to TRBJ1-2, with a weak D call TRBD1 (5 bases). V was trimmed by 0 bases and J by 4 bases, leaving 9 bases between them. The germline CDR1 and CDR2 sequences are MNHEY and SVGAGI. The CDR3 runs 14 residues.

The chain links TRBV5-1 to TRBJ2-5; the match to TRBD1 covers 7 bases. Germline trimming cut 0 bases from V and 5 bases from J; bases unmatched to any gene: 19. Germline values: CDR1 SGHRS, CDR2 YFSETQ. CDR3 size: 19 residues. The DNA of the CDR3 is TGCGCCAGCAGCTTGGCCTTTACAGGGGTTCCTCGAGTTGGCGAGACCCAGTACTTC. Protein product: CASSLAFTGVPRVGETQYF.

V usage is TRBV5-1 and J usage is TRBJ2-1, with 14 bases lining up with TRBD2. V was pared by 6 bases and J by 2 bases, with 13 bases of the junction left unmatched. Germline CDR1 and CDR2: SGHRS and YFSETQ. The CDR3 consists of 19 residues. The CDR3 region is CASTKRGTSGGVAYNEQFF. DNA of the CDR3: TGCGCCAGCACCAAACGGGGGACTAGCGGGGGTGTCGCCTACAATGAGCAGTTCTTC.

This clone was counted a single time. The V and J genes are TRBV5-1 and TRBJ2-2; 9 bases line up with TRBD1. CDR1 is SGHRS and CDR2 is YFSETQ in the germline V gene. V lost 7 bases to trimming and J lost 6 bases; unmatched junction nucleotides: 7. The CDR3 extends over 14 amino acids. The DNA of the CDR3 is TGCGCCAGCCTTTGGGGACAGGGCCCCGGGGAGCTGTTTTTT. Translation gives CASLWGQGPGELFF.